The entry that follows covers one T cell receptor beta chain sequence. A read error may account for a junction end that differs from germline. This record comes from a study of T cell responses to AZD1222 COVID-19 vaccine. The method was immunoSEQ multiplex PCR; TCRdb's version includes in-frame clones alone and lacks a portion of them. The table has fewer than 65,000 clones, around four fifths seen once. CDR3 length: 12 amino acids. From germline, CDR1 is SGHAT and CDR2 FQNNGV. The receptor's source is an adult in good health. V usage is TRBV11-2 and J usage is TRBJ2-1; D is unclear. The sequencing used peripheral blood, collected on day 0 of AZD1222 vaccination. CDR3 loop: CASSAQVYDQFF. Written as DNA, the CDR3 is TGTGCCAGCAGCGCCCAGGTCTATGACCAGTTCTTC.